These 12 T cell receptor beta chains share one sample of origin, sequenced in a study of liver allograft versus peripheral blood T cells. As for the study in general: Within transplanted livers, the T cell receptor repertoires were examined and compared against the repertoires present in the peripheral blood of liver transplant recipients.

TCRdb re-called the reads with MiXCR, one entry per CDR3 protein. The table includes around 12,000 distinct CDR3 sequences, roughly 20% detected once. These receptors came from a human patient who had a liver transplant. The graft donor may have contributed some T cells.

This clonotype was seen a handful of times. This chain uses TRBV28 with TRBJ1-6; TRBD1 agrees at 7 bases. The germline V gene has CDR1 MDHEN and CDR2 SYDVKM. CDR3 length equals 15 residues. V shed 6 bases, J shed 4 bases, and the junction held 6 bases outside the gene matches. The CDR3 protein is CASRAQDRYNSPLHF. The CDR3, as DNA: TGTGCCAGCAGAGCCCAGGACAGGTATAATTCACCCCTCCACTTT.

Points on this clonotype: The junction departs from germline at one end; a sequencing error may be responsible. The V call is TRBV20-1, the J call TRBJ1-1; D gene uncertain. From germline, CDR1 is DFQATT and CDR2 SNEGSKA (reference sequence). The length of the CDR3 is 14 residues. CDR3 amino acids: CSARDPRSNTKAFF. CDR3 sequence (DNA): TGCAGTGCTAGAGATCCCAGGTCGAACACTAAAGCTTTCTTT.

This clonotype was recorded many times. The rearrangement joins TRBV27 to TRBJ2-5; 7 bases are shared with TRBD1. The CDR3 runs to 13 residues. The V gene end was trimmed by 6 bases and the J gene end by 7 bases; junction bases not matched to a gene: 8. Per germline, CDR1 MNHEY and CDR2 SMNVEV (reference sequence). The CDR3 region has the DNA TGTGCCAGCAGCCCGACAGGGCGAGGGACCCAGTACTTC. It translates to CASSPTGRGTQYF.

This clonotype has a single count. The V and J genes are TRBV9 and TRBJ1-3; no firm D call. From germline, CDR1 is SGDLS and CDR2 YYNGEE. The CDR3 totals 15 residues. The V and J ends lost 0 bases and 0 bases respectively, with 7 bases between them. The DNA for the CDR3 is TGTGCCAGCAGCGTAGATCCCTCCTCTGGAAACACCATATATTTT. This sequence encodes CASSVDPSSGNTIYF.

Within the sample, this clonotype is medium-sized. V is TRBV6-1 and J is TRBJ1-3; D ambiguous. Trimming removed 2 bases from V and 0 bases from J, with 5 bases in between. The germline gives CDR1 MNHNS, CDR2 SASEGT. The CDR3 loop spans 14 amino acids. CDR3 residues: CASSEWGSGNTIYF. CDR3 coding DNA: TGTGCCAGCAGTGAATGGGGCTCTGGAAACACCATATATTTT.

The chain employs TRBV5-4 and TRBJ1-1; 8 nucleotides agree with TRBD1. The junction had 1 base not matched to a gene; V was cut back by 2 bases and J by 4 bases. The CDR3 length is 13 residues. The germline CDR1 and CDR2 sequences are SGHNT and YYREEE (reference sequence). CDR3 sequence reads: CASSLTGGTEAFF. The CDR3, as DNA: TGTGCCAGCAGCTTAACAGGGGGCACTGAAGCTTTCTTT.

The chain is built from TRBV7-9 and TRBJ1-1, with D uncertain. Germline CDR1 SEHNR, CDR2 FQNEAQ (reference sequence). CDR3 length: 12 residues. The V gene lost 6 bases and the J gene lost 1 base, with 6 bases spanning the gap. The CDR3 DNA follows: TGTGCCAGCAGACCACAGAACACTGAAGCTTTCTTT. Protein product: CASRPQNTEAFF.

This clonotype showed up just once. The J gene is TRBJ2-7, the V gene TRBV9; 9 nucleotides line up with TRBD2. This CDR3 contains 15 residues. The J segment lost 0 bases and the V segment lost 0 bases, leaving 1 base of the junction unmatched. The germline gives CDR1 SGDLS, CDR2 YYNGEE. The CDR3 sequence is CASSVGGGDSYEQYF. The CDR3 DNA is TGTGCCAGCAGCGTAGGCGGGGGGGACTCCTACGAGCAGTACTTC.

This clonotype was picked up a small number of times. The gene calls are TRBV20-1 and TRBJ1-6; weak D call: TRBD1 (5 bases). The CDR3 consists of 16 residues. The V end lost 1 base, the J end lost 5 bases, and 15 bases lay between the germline ends. CDR1 DFQATT and CDR2 SNEGSKA come from the germline V gene (reference sequence). In DNA form, the CDR3 reads TGCAGTGCTAGAGCAGGGAGGGAGGTAAATAATTCACCCCTCCACTTT. Translated: CSARAGREVNNSPLHF.

This clonotype is categorized as medium-sized. The chain combines TRBV15 with TRBJ1-5; 12 positions match TRBD1. CDR3 length equals 18 residues. The trim removed 0 bases at V and 5 bases at J, leaving 8 bases unmatched. Germline V gene sequence: CDR1 LNHNV, CDR2 YYDKDF (reference sequence). CDR3 sequence (DNA): TGTGCCACCAGCAGAGACTTAACGGGACAGGGGGCGGATCAGCCCCAGCATTTT. It translates to CATSRDLTGQGADQPQHF.

The chain employs TRBV12-3 or TRBV12-4 and TRBJ2-6; D might be TRBD1 or TRBD2, each matching 6 bases. The CDR3 length is 17 residues. Trimming shortened V by 3 bases and J by 3 bases, and 15 bases separated the two germline ends. CDR3 sequence (DNA): TGTGCCAGCAGTTTGGGAAGGGGGGCGAGTGGGGCCAACGTCCTGACTTTC. It encodes CASSLGRGASGANVLTF.

In its sample, this clonotype was seen many times. The V call is TRBV19, the J call TRBJ2-1, with D perhaps TRBD1 (5 bases). The V gene's germline CDR1 is LNHDA and CDR2 SQIVND (reference sequence). Trimming removed 5 bases from V and 0 bases from J, with 14 bases in between. This CDR3 is 16 amino acids long. The CDR3 loop is CASSPRDRPSYNEQFF. Here the CDR3 DNA reads TGTGCCAGTAGTCCGCGAGACAGACCCTCCTACAATGAGCAGTTCTTC.